The clone carrying this TCR beta chain was counted ten times or more. Trimming stripped 5 bases from V and 4 bases from J, with 15 bases between. This CDR3 is 14 amino acids long. Germline V gene lookup returns CDR1 MNHEY and CDR2 SMNVEV (reference sequence). The record originates from a study of molecular identifiers for immune sequencing clone quantification. TCRdb processed the PCR reads anew with MiXCR; each CDR3 protein has one entry. The table shows 550,000 to 750,000 distinct CDR3 sequences, with 15% to 20% occurring only once. The clonotype was recovered from a human donor in good health. Some libraries in this study had Jurkat cell RNA spiked in. This chain connects TRBV27 to TRBJ2-7, with a possible D match to TRBD1 (6 bases). Sample: naive CD8+ T cells from blood, with Jurkat cell RNA spiked in. Described subset: FACS-sorted CD8+CD4-CCR7+CD45RA+ naive T cells. This CDR3 reads CASSPLDRGYEQYF. CDR3 coding DNA: TGTGCCAGCAGTCCTTTGGACAGAGGATACGAGCAGTACTTC.